The next 27 T cell receptor beta chains were all read from a single sample in a study of blood T cell repertoires in COVID-19 (dated by TCRdb to 2018 to 2020). Receptors were amplified or captured by the immunoSEQ multiplex PCR assay. TCRdb limited this immuneACCESS table to in-frame rearrangements with V and J called. A share of clones is missing; checked studies link under half to unresolved V genes, and the rest is unexplained. Across this sample there are approximately 80,000 clones, with 65% to 90% seen only once. Jointly, the top ten make up roughly 9.3% of the sample. Sample: peripheral blood. These receptors were taken from a man aged 50 to 60 with COVID-19, enrolled during active disease.

This CDR3 is CASSQGRQETQYF. CDR3 coding DNA: TGTGCCAGCAGTCAGGGGCGCCAAGAGACCCAGTACTTC. V is TRBV28 and J is TRBJ2-5; weak D call: TRBD1 (6 bases). V shed 5 bases and J shed 1 base, with 8 bases lying between them. Germline CDR1 is MDHEN and CDR2 is SYDVKM. The CDR3 is 13 amino acids.

This chain uses TRBV3-1 (or the pseudogene TRBV3-2) with TRBJ2-1, with 8 bases fitting TRBD2. CDR1 LGHDT and CDR2 YNNKEL come from the germline V gene (reference sequence). The V and J ends lost 1 base and 5 bases, in that order; junction bases with no gene match: 4. This CDR3 contains 15 residues. The CDR3 is CASSQAGLADNEQFF. As DNA, the CDR3 is TGTGCCAGCAGCCAAGCTGGACTAGCAGACAATGAGCAGTTCTTC.

This chain joins TRBV5-1 and TRBJ2-3; D is unresolved. Germline V CDR1 and CDR2: SGHRS, YFSETQ. Trimming cost V 1 base and J 0 bases, with 9 bases left between them. The CDR3 is made up of 15 amino acids. This chain's CDR3 is CASSLWAKSTDTQYF. Written as DNA, the CDR3 is TGCGCCAGCAGCTTGTGGGCCAAGAGCACAGATACGCAGTATTTT.

This clone is medium-sized (0.01 to 0.1%) in the sample. The rearrangement links TRBV2 to TRBJ2-1, with 10 positions matching TRBD2. The CDR3 runs 16 residues. Germline CDR1 and CDR2: SNHLY and FYNNEI. The trim removed 6 bases at V and 7 bases at J, leaving 12 bases unmatched. The CDR3 loop reads CASRAPQREGRNEQFF. The DNA for the CDR3 is TGTGCCAGCAGGGCCCCTCAGCGGGAGGGCCGGAATGAGCAGTTCTTC.

The chain uses TRBV19 and TRBJ1-4, with D hard to call. Germline V gives CDR1 LNHDA, CDR2 SQIVND (reference sequence). The V and J ends lost 5 bases and 5 bases respectively, with 15 bases between them. The CDR3 extends over 15 amino acids. The CDR3, as DNA: TGTGCCAGTAGTCTCGGAGGGTGGAACAATGAAAAACTGTTTTTT. Amino acids: CASSLGGWNNEKLFF.

V gene TRBV24-1 combines with J gene TRBJ2-1, with 10 bases aligning to TRBD2. This CDR3 has 18 amino acids. In germline, CDR1 is KGHDR, CDR2 SFDVKD. The trim removed 4 bases at V and 0 bases at J, leaving 8 bases unmatched. CDR3 region: CATSDARPSGSSYNEQFF. The CDR3 nucleotides read TGTGCCACCAGTGACGCCCGCCCTAGCGGGAGCTCCTACAATGAGCAGTTCTTC.

The genes are TRBV19 and TRBJ2-7, with 8 bases matching TRBD1. Trimming removed 4 bases from V and 0 bases from J; junction bases left unmatched: 5. This CDR3 has 15 residues. Looked up from germline, CDR1 is LNHDA and CDR2 is SQIVND (reference sequence). CDR3 in amino acids: CASSKGQAHSYEQYF. CDR3 nucleotides: TGTGCCAGTAGTAAGGGACAGGCCCACTCCTACGAGCAGTACTTC.

The chain carries TRBV9 and TRBJ1-6; D call uncertain. This CDR3 region has 15 residues. Germline V gene sequence: CDR1 SGDLS, CDR2 YYNGEE. V lost 0 bases and J 7 bases, leaving 11 bases between the germline ends. The CDR3 spells CASSVDWSPNSPLHF. As DNA, the CDR3 is TGTGCCAGCAGCGTAGATTGGAGCCCCAATTCACCCCTCCACTTT.

V usage is TRBV28 and J usage is TRBJ2-3; 7 bases line up with TRBD1. The CDR3 is made up of 15 amino acids. Germline V lookup: CDR1 MDHEN, CDR2 SYDVKM. Trimming removed 5 bases from V and 7 bases from J; junction bases left unmatched: 12. The CDR3 region has the DNA TGTGCCAGCAGTGCCGGACAGGCTGGAGCCCATACGCAGTATTTT. Translating it yields CASSAGQAGAHTQYF.

J is TRBJ2-7 and V is TRBV29-1, with 11 bases aligning to TRBD2. J gave up 5 bases and V 4 bases, and 10 bases lay outside the gene matches. Per germline, CDR1 SQVTM and CDR2 ANQGSEA. The CDR3 length is 15 residues. This chain's CDR3 is CSVVGTSGRVNEQYF. The CDR3 coding sequence is TGCAGCGTTGTAGGTACTAGCGGGAGAGTCAACGAGCAGTACTTC.

V and J are TRBV18 and TRBJ1-4; D is ambiguous. The germline V and J ends were trimmed by 3 bases and 4 bases, with 15 bases remaining between them. This CDR3 comprises 16 residues. The germline gives CDR1 KGHSH, CDR2 LQKENI. In nucleotides, the CDR3 is TGTGCCAGCTCACCTACGGGAGGCAGAGATAATGAAAAACTGTTTTTT. The encoded protein is CASSPTGGRDNEKLFF.

The chain couples TRBV28 to TRBJ2-7, with TRBD2 matching over 7 bases. Germline-derived CDR1 and CDR2 are MDHEN and SYDVKM. CDR3 length: 15 amino acids. The V gene end was trimmed by 6 bases and the J gene end by 4 bases; junction bases not matched to a gene: 12. Here the CDR3 reads CASSPGGLGLYEQYF. CDR3 nucleotide sequence: TGTGCCAGCAGCCCCGGGGGGTTAGGTCTGTACGAGCAGTACTTC.

V usage is TRBV19 and J usage is TRBJ2-1; tentatively, D is TRBD1 (7 bases). The CDR3 covers 13 residues. Trimming took off 6 bases at V and 7 bases at J, with 13 bases between the two ends. Germline V gene lookup returns CDR1 LNHDA and CDR2 SQIVND (reference sequence). The CDR3 reads CASSVRGVNEQFF. The CDR3 region has the DNA TGTGCCAGTAGCGTCAGGGGGGTTAATGAGCAGTTCTTC.

The chain has TRBV18 and TRBJ1-2; D gene ambiguous. The CDR3 is 13 amino acids. Trimming removed 3 bases at V and 1 base at J, with 6 bases between. Germline CDR1 and CDR2: KGHSH and LQKENI. The CDR3 loop reads CASSPDYNYGYTF. CDR3 DNA: TGTGCCAGCTCACCGGACTATAACTATGGCTACACCTTC.

V usage is TRBV5-5 and J usage is TRBJ1-4; 10 bases are shared with TRBD1. Germline values: CDR1 SGHKS, CDR2 YYEKEE (reference sequence). The CDR3 sequence is 15 residues long. With V trimmed by 4 bases and J by 5 bases, 5 bases remained unmatched. The CDR3 bases are TGTGCCAGCAGCAAGACAGGGGGCATCAATGAAAAACTGTTTTTT. It codes for CASSKTGGINEKLFF.

This clone came up a few times. The rearrangement uses TRBV14 and TRBJ1-4; weak D call: TRBD1 (5 bases). The CDR3 has 16 amino acids. Germline loops: CDR1 SGHDN, CDR2 FVKESK. V was pared by 1 base and J by 7 bases, with 16 bases between. The CDR3 is CASSQASGWGSEKLFF. The CDR3 bases are TGTGCCAGCAGCCAAGCTTCAGGGTGGGGTAGTGAAAAACTGTTTTTT.

This rearrangement joins TRBV7-9 to TRBJ1-4; TRBD1 agrees at 9 bases. The length of the CDR3 is 15 residues. The V and J ends lost 5 bases and 3 bases, in that order; junction bases with no gene match: 4. The germline gives CDR1 SEHNR, CDR2 FQNEAQ (reference sequence). CDR3 loop: CASSTGQGSNEKLFF. The CDR3, as DNA: TGTGCCAGCAGCACCGGACAGGGGTCTAATGAAAAACTGTTTTTT.

This chain connects TRBV30 to TRBJ1-3, with TRBD1 as a possible D gene (6 bases). The CDR3 loop spans 16 amino acids. Germline CDR1 GTSNPN, CDR2 SVGIG (reference sequence). The germline V and J ends were trimmed by 4 bases and 0 bases, with 16 bases remaining between them. This CDR3 reads CAWTTPRQVSGNTIYF. The CDR3 DNA reads as TGTGCCTGGACCACTCCCCGACAGGTCTCTGGAAACACCATATATTTT.

The chain is built from TRBV3-1 (or the pseudogene TRBV3-2) and TRBJ1-6; D may be TRBD1 (5 bases). Germline assignment: CDR1 LGHDT and CDR2 YNNKEL (reference sequence). Trimming cost V 1 base and J 7 bases, with 8 bases left between them. There are 14 residues in the CDR3. CDR3 nucleotide sequence: TGTGCCAGCAGCCAAGGACAGATGAATTCACCCCTCCACTTT. This codes for CASSQGQMNSPLHF.

The V call is TRBV9, the J call TRBJ2-5, with D maybe TRBD2 (6 bases). The CDR3 contains 14 residues. Trimming stripped 4 bases from V and 5 bases from J, with 15 bases between. Germline V gene data show CDR1 as SGDLS and CDR2 as YYNGEE. The chain's CDR3 is CASSLHSGGETQYF. CDR3 bases: TGTGCCAGCAGCCTCCACTCCGGAGGGGAGACCCAGTACTTC.

The chain has TRBV6-6 and TRBJ2-7; D unresolved. The germline gives CDR1 MNHNY, CDR2 SVGAGI (reference sequence). V shed 0 bases and J shed 6 bases, with 15 bases lying between them. The CDR3 consists of 15 residues. Here the CDR3 DNA reads TGTGCCAGCAGTTACTCGACGGGTCTAGGAAGCGAGCAGTACTTC. Its translation is CASSYSTGLGSEQYF.

This clone came up a few times. V and J are TRBV6-4 and TRBJ2-1; D gene unclear. In germline, CDR1 is MRHNA, CDR2 SNTAGT. The CDR3 consists of 15 residues. The ends were cut back, 3 bases at V and 0 bases at J, with 9 bases in the middle. In DNA, the CDR3 is TGTGCCAGCAGTGAAGGAGATAGCTCCTACAATGAGCAGTTCTTC. Translation: CASSEGDSSYNEQFF.

This clone was seen once. The V gene is TRBV6-6, the J gene TRBJ1-1; possible D gene TRBD1, 6 bases. With 7 bases removed from V and 6 bases from J, the gap between germline ends came to 15 bases. This CDR3 is 13 amino acids long. Germline CDR1 MNHNY, CDR2 SVGAGI (reference sequence). The DNA of the CDR3 is TGTGCCAGCATCAGGGGTTTTCGCCCTGAAGCTTTCTTT. Protein sequence: CASIRGFRPEAFF.

This chain joins TRBV6-5 and TRBJ1-6; 9 nucleotides line up with TRBD1. J gave up 5 bases and V 6 bases, and 2 bases lay outside the gene matches. Germline V gene lookup returns CDR1 MNHEY and CDR2 SVGAGI. There are 14 residues in the CDR3. In nucleotides, the CDR3 is TGTGCCAGCAGACAGGGGGCTAATAATTCACCCCTCCACTTT. It encodes CASRQGANNSPLHF.

This chain uses TRBV5-1 with TRBJ2-5; maybe TRBD1 (5 bases). The CDR3 covers 14 residues. V was cut by 5 bases and J by 4 bases, with 15 bases left in between. Germline CDR1 is SGHRS and CDR2 is YFSETQ. CDR3 amino acids: CASSGQGTLETQYF. DNA of the CDR3: TGCGCCAGCAGTGGGCAGGGAACGTTAGAGACCCAGTACTTC.

This chain links TRBV7-3 with TRBJ2-2, with 8 positions matching TRBD2. The length of the CDR3 is 16 residues. Germline V gene sequence: CDR1 SGHTA, CDR2 FQGTGA. V lost 2 bases and J lost 7; bases outside the gene matches: 9. The DNA of the CDR3 is TGTGCCAGCAGCTTACTCAGCGGGAGCGGGGGCGGGGAGCTGTTTTTT. Protein product: CASSLLSGSGGGELFF.

The chain uses TRBV19 and TRBJ1-5; D perhaps matches TRBD1 (5 bases). Germline V lookup: CDR1 LNHDA, CDR2 SQIVND (reference sequence). Deletions cut 7 bases from V and 2 bases from J, with 12 bases between. This CDR3 spans 14 amino acids. CDR3 loop: CASKGKGGNQPQHF. For the CDR3, the DNA is TGTGCCAGTAAGGGAAAAGGGGGCAATCAGCCCCAGCATTTT.